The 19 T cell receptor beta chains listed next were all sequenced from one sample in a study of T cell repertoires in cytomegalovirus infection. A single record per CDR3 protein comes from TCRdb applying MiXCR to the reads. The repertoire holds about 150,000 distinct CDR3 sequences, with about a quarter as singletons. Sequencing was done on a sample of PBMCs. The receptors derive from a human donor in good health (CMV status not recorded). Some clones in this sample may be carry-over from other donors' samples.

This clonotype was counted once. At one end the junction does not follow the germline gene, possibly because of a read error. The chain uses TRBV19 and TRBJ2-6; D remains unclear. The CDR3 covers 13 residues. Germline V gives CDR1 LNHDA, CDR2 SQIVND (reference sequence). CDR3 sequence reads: CASRGSEANVLTF. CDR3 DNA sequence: TGTGCCAGTAGGGGCTCTGAGGCCAACGTCCTGACTTTC. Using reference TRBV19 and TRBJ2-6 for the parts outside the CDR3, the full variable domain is DGGITQSPKYLFRKEGQNVTLSCEQNLNHDAMYWYRQDPGQGLRLIYYSQIVNDFQKGDIAEGYSVSREKKESFPLTVTSAQKNPTAFYLCASRGSEANVLTFGAGSRLTVL.

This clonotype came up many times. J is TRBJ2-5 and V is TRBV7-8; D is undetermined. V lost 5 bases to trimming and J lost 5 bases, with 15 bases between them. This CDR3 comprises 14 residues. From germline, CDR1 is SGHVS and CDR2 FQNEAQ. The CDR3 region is CASSRSENRETQYF. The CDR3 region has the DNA TGTGCCAGCAGCCGCAGCGAGAATAGGGAGACCCAGTACTTC.

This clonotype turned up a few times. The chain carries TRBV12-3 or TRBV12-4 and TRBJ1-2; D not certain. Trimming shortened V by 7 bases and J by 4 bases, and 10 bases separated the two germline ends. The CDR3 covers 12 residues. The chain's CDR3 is CASTIFPYGYTF. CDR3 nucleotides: TGTGCCAGCACCATATTCCCCTATGGCTACACCTTC.

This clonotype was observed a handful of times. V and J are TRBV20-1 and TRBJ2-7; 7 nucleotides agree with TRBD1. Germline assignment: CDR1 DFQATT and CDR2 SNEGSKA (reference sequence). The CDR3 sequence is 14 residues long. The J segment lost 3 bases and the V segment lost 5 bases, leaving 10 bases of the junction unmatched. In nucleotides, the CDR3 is TGCAGTGCTCCAGAGAGGGGGCTTAACTACGAGCAGTACTTC. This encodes CSAPERGLNYEQYF.

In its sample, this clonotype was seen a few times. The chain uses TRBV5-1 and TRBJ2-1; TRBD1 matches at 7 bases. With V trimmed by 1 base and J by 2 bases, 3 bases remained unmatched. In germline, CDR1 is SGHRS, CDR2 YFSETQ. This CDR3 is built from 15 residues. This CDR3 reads CASSLRQGTYNEQFF. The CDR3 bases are TGCGCCAGCAGCTTGCGACAGGGCACCTACAATGAGCAGTTCTTC.

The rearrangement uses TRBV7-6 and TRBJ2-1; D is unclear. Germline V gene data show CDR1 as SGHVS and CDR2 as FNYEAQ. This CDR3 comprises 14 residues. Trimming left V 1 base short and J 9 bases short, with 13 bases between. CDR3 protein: CASSLDFFFVEQFF. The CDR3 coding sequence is TGTGCCAGCAGCTTAGATTTCTTTTTCGTTGAGCAGTTCTTC.

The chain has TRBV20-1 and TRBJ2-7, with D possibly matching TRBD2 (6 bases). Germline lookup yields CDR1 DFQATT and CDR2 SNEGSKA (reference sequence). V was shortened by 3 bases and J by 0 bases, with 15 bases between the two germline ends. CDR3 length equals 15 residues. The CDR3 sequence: CSARVRGSSSYEQYF. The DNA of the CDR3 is TGCAGTGCTAGGGTCCGGGGGTCTAGCTCCTACGAGCAGTACTTC.

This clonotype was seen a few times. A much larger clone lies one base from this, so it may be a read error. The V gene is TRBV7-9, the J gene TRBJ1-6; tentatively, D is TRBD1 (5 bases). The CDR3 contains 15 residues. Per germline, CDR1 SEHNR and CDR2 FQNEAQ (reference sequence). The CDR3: CASNLEGIYNSPLHF. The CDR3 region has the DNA TGTGCCAGCAACTTAGAGGGGATATACAATTCACCCCTCCACTTT. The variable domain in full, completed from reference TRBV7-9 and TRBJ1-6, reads DTGVSQNPRHKITKRGQNVTFRCDPISEHNRLYWYRQTLGQGPEFLTYFQNEAQLEKSRLLSDRFSAERPKGSFSTLEIQRTEQGDSAMYLCASNLEGIYNSPLHFGNGTRLTVT.

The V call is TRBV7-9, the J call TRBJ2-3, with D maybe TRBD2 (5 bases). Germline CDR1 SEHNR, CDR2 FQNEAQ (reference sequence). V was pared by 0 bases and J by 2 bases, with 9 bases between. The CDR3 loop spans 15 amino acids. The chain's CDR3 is CASSLAGRNTDTQYF. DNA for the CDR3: TGTGCCAGCAGCTTAGCGGGGAGAAACACAGATACGCAGTATTTT. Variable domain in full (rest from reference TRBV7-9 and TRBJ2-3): DTGVSQNPRHKITKRGQNVTFRCDPISEHNRLYWYRQTLGQGPEFLTYFQNEAQLEKSRLLSDRFSAERPKGSFSTLEIQRTEQGDSAMYLCASSLAGRNTDTQYFGPGTRLTVL.

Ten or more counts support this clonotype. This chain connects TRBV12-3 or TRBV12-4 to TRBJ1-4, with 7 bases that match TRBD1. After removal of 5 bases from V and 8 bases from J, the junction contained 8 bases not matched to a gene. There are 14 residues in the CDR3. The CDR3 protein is CASSQRQGGEKLFF. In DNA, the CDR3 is TGTGCCAGCAGTCAAAGACAGGGAGGCGAAAAACTGTTTTTT.

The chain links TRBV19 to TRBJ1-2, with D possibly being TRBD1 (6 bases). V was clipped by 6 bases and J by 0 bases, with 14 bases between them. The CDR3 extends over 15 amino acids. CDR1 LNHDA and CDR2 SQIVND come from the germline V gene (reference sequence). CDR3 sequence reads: CASSPQGLANYGYTF. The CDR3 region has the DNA TGTGCCAGTAGCCCACAGGGATTAGCTAACTATGGCTACACCTTC.

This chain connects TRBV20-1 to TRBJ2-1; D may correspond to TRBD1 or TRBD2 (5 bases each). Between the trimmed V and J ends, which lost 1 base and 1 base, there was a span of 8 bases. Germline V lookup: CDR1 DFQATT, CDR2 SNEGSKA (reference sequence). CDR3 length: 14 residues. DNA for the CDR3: TGCAGTGCTAGAGGTGGGGGTTCCTACAATGAGCAGTTCTTC. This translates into CSARGGGSYNEQFF.

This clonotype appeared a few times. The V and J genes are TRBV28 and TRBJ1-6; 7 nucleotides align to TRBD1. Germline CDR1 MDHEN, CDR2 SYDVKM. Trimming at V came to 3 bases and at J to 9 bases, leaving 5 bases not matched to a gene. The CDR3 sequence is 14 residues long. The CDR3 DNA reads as TGTGCCAGCAGTTTCGGCAGGGGGTTTTCACCCCTCCACTTT. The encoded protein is CASSFGRGFSPLHF.

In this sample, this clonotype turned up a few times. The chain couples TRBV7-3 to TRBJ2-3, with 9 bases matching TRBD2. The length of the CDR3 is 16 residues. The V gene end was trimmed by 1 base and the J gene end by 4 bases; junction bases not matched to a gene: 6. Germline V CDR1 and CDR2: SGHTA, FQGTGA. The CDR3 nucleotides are TGTGCCAGCAGCTTAATGGCGGGGGGGCGGTCAGATACGCAGTATTTT. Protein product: CASSLMAGGRSDTQYF.

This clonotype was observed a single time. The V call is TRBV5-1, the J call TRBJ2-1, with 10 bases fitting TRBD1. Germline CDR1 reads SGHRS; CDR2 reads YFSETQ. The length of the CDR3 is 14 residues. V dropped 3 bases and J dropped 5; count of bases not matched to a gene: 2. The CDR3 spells CASSWTGGHNEQFF. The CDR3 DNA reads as TGCGCCAGCAGCTGGACAGGGGGGCACAATGAGCAGTTCTTC.

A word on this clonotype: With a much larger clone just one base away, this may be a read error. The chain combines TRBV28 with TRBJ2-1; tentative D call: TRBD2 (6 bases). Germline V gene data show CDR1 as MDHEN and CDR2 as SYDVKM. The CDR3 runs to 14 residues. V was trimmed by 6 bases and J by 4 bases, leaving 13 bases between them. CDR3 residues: CASSSSREYNEQFF. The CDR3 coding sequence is TGTGCCAGCAGCAGTAGCCGGGAGTACAATGAGCAGTTCTTC.

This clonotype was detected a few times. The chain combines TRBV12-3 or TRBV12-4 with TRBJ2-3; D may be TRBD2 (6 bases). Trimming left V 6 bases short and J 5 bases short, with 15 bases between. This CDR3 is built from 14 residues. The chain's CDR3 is CASSPLGGQDTQYF. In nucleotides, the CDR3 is TGTGCCAGCAGCCCTCTGGGGGGTCAAGATACGCAGTATTTT.

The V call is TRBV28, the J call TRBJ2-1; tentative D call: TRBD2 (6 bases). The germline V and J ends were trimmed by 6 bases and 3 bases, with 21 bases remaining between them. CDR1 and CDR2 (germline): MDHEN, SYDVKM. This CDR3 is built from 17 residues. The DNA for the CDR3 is TGTGCCAGCAGAACCTTCCGGACTACCCAAAACTACAATGAGCAGTTCTTC. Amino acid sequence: CASRTFRTTQNYNEQFF.

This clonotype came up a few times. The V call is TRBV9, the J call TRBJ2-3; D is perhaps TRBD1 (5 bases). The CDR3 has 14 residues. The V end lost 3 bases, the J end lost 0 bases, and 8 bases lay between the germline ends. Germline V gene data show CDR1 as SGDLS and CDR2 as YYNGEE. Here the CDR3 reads CASSGTSSTDTQYF. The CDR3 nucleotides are TGTGCCAGCAGCGGGACATCTAGCACAGATACGCAGTATTTT.